This T cell receptor beta chain was retrieved from a study of cytomegalovirus exposure and HLA in healthy donors. To note about this clone: Its antigen is still unknown.

PCR employed 60 Vbeta and 13 Jbeta primers. Here immunoSEQ multiplex PCR was the method, and the copy in TCRdb shows in-frame clones only, minus some. The repertoire has 300,000 or so clones, approximately 84% of them found once; the top ten carry 2% to 2.5%. The germline CDR1 and CDR2 sequences are GTSNPN and SVGIG (reference sequence). With 0 bases removed from V and 4 bases from J, the gap between germline ends came to 9 bases. The CDR3 extends over 13 amino acids. General study points: Some V segments, TRBV6-2 and TRBV6-3 among them, were indistinguishable and were therefore excluded.

The sample comprised PBMCs. The chain carries TRBV30 and TRBJ2-5, with D possibly TRBD2 on 6 matching bases. This clonotype was sampled from a woman aged 40 to 50 in good health and CMV-seropositive. CDR3: CAWSVGTLETQYF. The CDR3 bases are TGTGCCTGGAGTGTTGGGACTTTAGAGACCCAGTACTTC.